This entry lists 3 T cell receptor beta chains sequenced from one sample in a study of naive and memory T cell subsets. An equimolar mix of two oligonucleotides served as the beta constant-region primer for TRBC1 and TRBC2. TCRdb reanalysed the UMI-ligation and nested PCR reads using MiXCR and keeps one entry per CDR3 protein. In the table there are under 150,000 distinct CDR3 sequences, 15% to 20% of which are singletons. Source material: naive CD4+ T cells from blood. Receptor source: a human donor in good health.

Ten or more counts support this clonotype. This chain links TRBV7-2 with TRBJ2-1, with D uncertain. V lost 3 bases to trimming and J lost 15 bases, with 18 bases between them. In germline, CDR1 is SGHTA, CDR2 FQGNSA. This CDR3 has 13 residues. The CDR3 here is CASSFLELRFRFF. In DNA, the CDR3 is TGTGCCAGCAGCTTTTTGGAATTGAGATTCCGGTTCTTC.

This clonotype was counted a few times. The chain employs TRBV18 and TRBJ1-1; D perhaps matches TRBD1 (5 bases). Germline assignment: CDR1 KGHSH and CDR2 LQKENI. CDR3 length: 17 amino acids. V lost 4 bases to trimming and J lost 0 bases, with 18 bases between them. The CDR3 nucleotides read TGTGCCAGCTCACGCCCTCGCGGGGGTCCGGTGAACACTGAAGCTTTCTTT. This sequence encodes CASSRPRGGPVNTEAFF.

This clonotype occurred a few times. This chain links TRBV4-1 with TRBJ2-1; D not resolved. V was cut by 1 base and J by 5 bases, with 6 bases left in between. The germline CDR1 and CDR2 sequences are MGHRA and YSYEKL. There are 13 residues in the CDR3. The chain's CDR3 is CASSQVRNNEQFF. CDR3 in DNA: TGCGCCAGCAGCCAAGTCAGGAACAATGAGCAGTTCTTC.